This passage covers 24 T cell receptor beta chains from one sample sequenced in a study of radiation and T cells in renal cell carcinoma. As for time point: baseline pretreatment blood. Treatment noted: 15 Gy SBRT to primary tumor, nephrectomy 4 weeks later. Sequencing used immunoSEQ multiplex PCR; TCRdb keeps in-frame clones, though not all of them. The sample contains some 100,000 clones, 65% to 85% of which appear only once. The sequencing here drew on blood, taken from a patient whose treatment included radiotherapy and nephrectomy. These receptors were obtained from a man in his fifties or sixties with renal cell carcinoma.

There are a few counts of this clone. This chain joins TRBV28 and TRBJ1-1; D may be TRBD1 (6 bases). CDR3 length: 15 residues. The germline V gene has CDR1 MDHEN and CDR2 SYDVKM. Deletions cut 6 bases from V and 0 bases from J, with 14 bases between. The CDR3 bases are TGTGCCAGCAGGGGGGCGGGGGACTTGAACACTGAAGCTTTCTTT. Protein: CASRGAGDLNTEAFF.

V usage is TRBV15 and J usage is TRBJ1-1; TRBD1 is a possible D gene (5 bases). The CDR3 has 13 amino acids. Trimming took off 0 bases at V and 7 bases at J, with 9 bases between the two ends. Germline CDR1 LNHNV, CDR2 YYDKDF (reference sequence). CDR3 sequence: CATSREPGFEAFF. The CDR3 DNA reads TGTGCCACCAGCAGAGAGCCAGGGTTTGAAGCTTTCTTT.

The CDR3 bases are TGTGCCAGCAGTTCGCGCAATCAGCCCCAGCATTTT. Its translation: CASSSRNQPQHF. This rearrangement joins TRBV6-5 to TRBJ1-5; D not certain. Trimming took 4 bases from V and 2 from J, leaving 3 bases between them. The CDR3 loop spans 12 amino acids. Germline loops: CDR1 MNHEY, CDR2 SVGAGI.

This clone was found once. The chain couples TRBV6-6 to TRBJ2-7; 8 bases line up with TRBD1. The germline V gene has CDR1 MNHNY and CDR2 SVGAGI (reference sequence). There are 15 residues in the CDR3. J was trimmed by 2 bases and V by 0 bases; bases with no gene match: 3. CDR3 nucleotide sequence: TGTGCCAGCAGTTACTCCGGGACAGGACCCTACGAGCAGTACTTC. Translated, it gives CASSYSGTGPYEQYF.

V gene TRBV4-1 combines with J gene TRBJ2-3; D is ambiguous. Trimming removed 6 bases at V and 2 bases at J, with 3 bases between. Per germline, CDR1 MGHRA and CDR2 YSYEKL. This CDR3 is built from 11 residues. The DNA for the CDR3 is TGCGCCAGCAGTTTCACAGATACGCAGTATTTT. Translated: CASSFTDTQYF.

J is TRBJ1-2 and V is TRBV7-2, with 9 bases matching TRBD1. The germline V gene encodes CDR1 SGHTA and CDR2 FQGNSA. This CDR3 region has 14 residues. V was clipped by 5 bases and J by 6 bases; unmatched bases: 7. The CDR3 reads CASSQRTGADGYTF. In DNA form, the CDR3 reads TGTGCCAGCAGCCAAAGGACAGGGGCGGATGGCTACACCTTC.

This clone turned up a few times. The rearrangement joins TRBV4-1 to TRBJ1-3; TRBD1 might be the D (6 bases). Trimming left V 4 bases short and J 0 bases short, with 10 bases between. Germline V CDR1 and CDR2: MGHRA, YSYEKL. CDR3 size: 15 residues. The CDR3 sequence is CASSRDRYSGNTIYF. The CDR3 bases are TGCGCCAGCAGCCGAGACAGGTACTCTGGAAACACCATATATTTT.

This rearrangement joins TRBV5-1 to TRBJ1-1; D might be TRBD1 (6 bases). CDR1 is SGHRS and CDR2 is YFSETQ in the germline V gene. V lost 1 base, J lost 3 bases, and 22 bases lay in between. This CDR3 is built from 18 residues. CDR3 residues: CASSLMVGGGRTHTEAFF. The CDR3 DNA reads TGCGCCAGCAGCTTGATGGTGGGTGGGGGCAGGACCCACACTGAAGCTTTCTTT. The full variable domain, rest sourced from reference TRBV5-1 and TRBJ1-1, is KAGVTQTPRYLIKTRGQQVTLSCSPISGHRSVSWYQQTPGQGLQFLFEYFSETQRNKGNFPGRFSGRQFSNSRSEMNVSTLELGDSALYLCASSLMVGGGRTHTEAFFGQGTRLTVV.

This clone was counted only a few times. The CDR3 DNA reads TGCGCCAGCAGCCAAGATTACCGGGGATTAGACTACGAGCAGTACTTC. Amino acids: CASSQDYRGLDYEQYF. The gene calls are TRBV4-3 and TRBJ2-7, with D perhaps TRBD2 (5 bases). V was cut by 0 bases and J by 3 bases, with 15 bases left in between. CDR3 length equals 16 residues. Germline CDR1 LGHNA, CDR2 YSLEER.

The V call is TRBV6-6, the J call TRBJ1-1; D gene uncertain. This CDR3 comprises 14 residues. The germline V gene encodes CDR1 MNHNY and CDR2 SVGAGI (reference sequence). V was shortened by 4 bases and J by 1 base, with 10 bases between the two germline ends. CDR3 region: CASSSRQSNTEAFF. In DNA, the CDR3 is TGTGCCAGCAGTTCCCGGCAGTCGAACACTGAAGCTTTCTTT.

The chain carries TRBV10-1 and TRBJ2-7; D is perhaps TRBD1 (5 bases). V shed 5 bases and J shed 0 bases, with 11 bases lying between them. This CDR3 region has 14 residues. Germline-derived CDR1 and CDR2 are WNHNN and SYGVQD (reference sequence). This CDR3 is CASSPRVYSYEQYF. CDR3 DNA: TGCGCCAGCAGTCCCAGGGTATACTCCTACGAGCAGTACTTC.

This chain links TRBV11-2 with TRBJ1-3, with TRBD1 as a possible D gene (5 bases). The V and J ends lost 0 bases and 4 bases respectively, with 13 bases between them. CDR1 is SGHAT, CDR2 FQNNGV, per germline. The CDR3 is 16 amino acids. Here the CDR3 DNA reads TGTGCCAGCAGCTTAGATCCTGCAGGGACGGGAAACACCATATATTTT. As protein: CASSLDPAGTGNTIYF.

The chain uses TRBV7-2 and TRBJ2-3; 7 positions match TRBD1. Germline V lookup: CDR1 SGHTA, CDR2 FQGNSA. This CDR3 region has 15 residues. With V trimmed by 3 bases and J by 0 bases, 3 bases remained unmatched. Here the CDR3 DNA reads TGTGCCAGCAGCTTGGGGACAGCTAGCACAGATACGCAGTATTTT. It yields the protein CASSLGTASTDTQYF.

The chain recombines TRBV10-3 with TRBJ2-3; maybe TRBD1 (6 bases). Germline V gene lookup returns CDR1 ENHRY and CDR2 SYGVKD. V was clipped by 8 bases and J by 12 bases, with 9 bases between them. This CDR3 comprises 9 residues. CDR3 nucleotide sequence: TGTGCCATCGGGGGCCCCCAGTATTTT. Translation: CAIGGPQYF.

The chain couples TRBV19 to TRBJ2-5; the D gene is possibly TRBD2 (5 bases). Germline loops: CDR1 LNHDA, CDR2 SQIVND (reference sequence). Trimming left V 4 bases short and J 5 bases short, with 17 bases between. This CDR3 is built from 15 residues. The CDR3 DNA follows: TGTGCCAGTAGTAGGCCAGGATCTCCGGGGGAGACCCAGTACTTC. It specifies CASSRPGSPGETQYF. Filled out from reference TRBV19 and TRBJ2-5, the complete variable domain reads DGGITQSPKYLFRKEGQNVTLSCEQNLNHDAMYWYRQDPGQGLRLIYYSQIVNDFQKGDIAEGYSVSREKKESFPLTVTSAQKNPTAFYLCASSRPGSPGETQYFGPGTRLLVL.

The genes are TRBV19 and TRBJ1-5; a possible D gene is TRBD1 (6 bases). Germline V lookup: CDR1 LNHDA, CDR2 SQIVND (reference sequence). V lost 4 bases to trimming and J lost 4 bases, with 11 bases between them. CDR3 length: 14 residues. CDR3 in DNA: TGTGCCAGTAGTAGCGACAGGCGGAATCAGCCCCAGCATTTT. This gives the protein CASSSDRRNQPQHF.

The J gene is TRBJ2-1, the V gene TRBV11-2; D remains unclear. The V end was cut by 5 bases, the J end by 6 bases, with 20 bases between. Germline loops: CDR1 SGHAT, CDR2 FQNNGV. This CDR3 contains 16 residues. CDR3 loop: CASSPPNSRVGNEQFF. The DNA of the CDR3 is TGTGCCAGCAGCCCCCCGAACTCCCGCGTGGGCAATGAGCAGTTCTTC.

The chain uses TRBV6-5 and TRBJ1-6; D may be TRBD1 (5 bases). Per the germline V gene, CDR1 is MNHEY and CDR2 is SVGAGI. With 2 bases removed from V and 7 bases from J, the gap between germline ends came to 15 bases. The CDR3 consists of 16 residues. The CDR3 loop is CASSYSGGYRNSPLHF. Here the CDR3 DNA reads TGTGCCAGCAGTTACAGCGGGGGGTATCGAAATTCACCCCTCCACTTT.

The rearrangement joins TRBV4-1 to TRBJ2-5; the match to TRBD2 covers 11 bases. The CDR3 runs to 16 residues. The J segment lost 5 bases and the V segment lost 2 bases, leaving 7 bases of the junction unmatched. Germline CDR1 is MGHRA and CDR2 is YSYEKL. DNA for the CDR3: TGCGCCAGCAGCCAACTGGGACTAGCGGATGGGGAGACCCAGTACTTC. Protein sequence: CASSQLGLADGETQYF.

The rearrangement joins TRBV9 to TRBJ2-3; possible D gene TRBD2, 6 bases. The germline V gene has CDR1 SGDLS and CDR2 YYNGEE. This CDR3 is 15 amino acids long. Trimming pared 4 bases from V and 3 bases from J, leaving 15 bases between. CDR3 in amino acids: CASSFSGWGTDTQYF. The CDR3 nucleotides read TGTGCCAGCAGCTTTAGCGGTTGGGGGACAGATACGCAGTATTTT.

As regards this clone: One junction end disagrees with the germline gene, perhaps due to a read error. The chain combines TRBV19 with TRBJ1-5; no clear D. The CDR3 has 14 residues. CDR1 LNHDA and CDR2 SQIVND come from the germline V gene (reference sequence). This CDR3 reads CASGIRAGNQPQHF. As DNA, the CDR3 is TGTGCCAGTGGTATAAGGGCCGGCAATCAGCCCCAGCATTTT.

The V and J genes are TRBV5-1 and TRBJ2-1; D may be TRBD1 (5 bases). V gave up 4 bases and J gave up 1 base, with 12 bases separating them. This CDR3 spans 15 amino acids. Germline V gene lookup returns CDR1 SGHRS and CDR2 YFSETQ. The CDR3 spells CASSPGAVSYNEQFF. The CDR3, as DNA: TGCGCCAGCAGCCCTGGGGCGGTTTCCTACAATGAGCAGTTCTTC.

This clone was counted a single time. The rearrangement links TRBV6-4 to TRBJ1-1; possible D gene TRBD1, 6 bases. The V end lost 5 bases, the J end lost 2 bases, and 12 bases lay between the germline ends. Germline CDR1 reads MRHNA; CDR2 reads SNTAGT. CDR3 length: 14 residues. CDR3 amino acids: CASSHGQINTEAFF. CDR3 in DNA: TGTGCCAGCAGTCATGGACAGATTAACACTGAAGCTTTCTTT.

This chain links TRBV5-1 with TRBJ1-6; unclear D gene. The germline gives CDR1 SGHRS, CDR2 YFSETQ. The CDR3 runs to 15 residues. Trimming took off 4 bases at V and 8 bases at J, with 16 bases between the two ends. The CDR3 DNA sequence: TGCGCCAGCAGCCTGAGGTCCCTTGGGGATTCACCCCTCCACTTT. This codes for CASSLRSLGDSPLHF.